Following are 25 T cell receptor beta chains from one sample sequenced in a study of memory CD4+ T cells and cytomegalovirus serostatus. TCRdb keeps only in-frame clones here, not all; method: immunoSEQ multiplex PCR. The sample has about 47,000 clones, around four fifths seen once. The sort gate was single viable CD3+CD4+CD8-CD45RO+ cells for memory CD4+ T cells. The source material was memory CD4+ T cells from blood. The receptor set was obtained from an adult in good health and CMV-seropositive.

In its sample, this clone was seen a few times. The chain carries TRBV7-2 and TRBJ1-2, with D possibly matching TRBD1 (5 bases). Trimming pared 5 bases from V and 8 bases from J, leaving 21 bases between. CDR1 is SGHTA and CDR2 is FQGNSA in the germline V gene. The CDR3 totals 15 residues. The CDR3 loop reads CASSAPGLQKGGYTF. DNA of the CDR3: TGTGCCAGCAGCGCGCCGGGACTCCAAAAAGGGGGCTACACCTTC.

The chain recombines TRBV7-6 with TRBJ2-6, with 9 bases lining up with TRBD2. CDR1 is SGHVS and CDR2 is FNYEAQ in the germline V gene. V dropped 1 base and J dropped 0; count of bases not matched to a gene: 4. CDR3 length equals 18 residues. In DNA form, the CDR3 reads TGTGCCAGCAGCTTAGGACTAGCGGATAGCTCTGGGGCCAACGTCCTGACTTTC. Translating it yields CASSLGLADSSGANVLTF.

This clone came up once. The chain employs TRBV15 and TRBJ1-5; D remains ambiguous. Between the trimmed V and J ends, which lost 0 bases and 4 bases, there was a span of 1 base. The CDR3 extends over 12 amino acids. Germline CDR1 reads LNHNV; CDR2 reads YYDKDF (reference sequence). The CDR3 loop reads CATSRDNQPQHF. The CDR3 nucleotides read TGTGCCACCAGCAGAGATAATCAGCCCCAGCATTTT.

The V gene is TRBV7-2, the J gene TRBJ1-2; no definite D call. The CDR3 totals 15 residues. Germline CDR1 and CDR2: SGHTA and FQGNSA. With 5 bases removed from V and 8 bases from J, the gap between germline ends came to 21 bases. This CDR3 is CASSKGGSSRLGYTF. DNA for the CDR3: TGTGCCAGCAGCAAAGGCGGCAGCTCCCGCTTGGGCTACACCTTC. The variable domain in full, completed from reference TRBV7-2 and TRBJ1-2, reads GAGVSQSPSNKVTEKGKDVELRCDPISGHTALYWYRQSLGQGLEFLIYFQGNSAPDKSGLPSDRFSAERTGGSVSTLTIQRTQQEDSAVYLCASSKGGSSRLGYTFGSGTRLTVV.

The J gene is TRBJ2-7, the V gene TRBV27; 7 bases agree with TRBD1. The V gene end was trimmed by 2 bases and the J gene end by 0 bases; junction bases not matched to a gene: 10. This CDR3 region has 17 residues. From germline, CDR1 is MNHEY and CDR2 SMNVEV (reference sequence). Here the CDR3 reads CASSLNSRDSPSYEQYF. The CDR3 bases are TGTGCCAGCAGTTTAAATTCCCGGGACAGTCCCTCCTACGAGCAGTACTTC.

This clone was seen a few times. The V and J genes are TRBV9 and TRBJ1-1, with unresolved D. The germline V and J ends were trimmed by 0 bases and 4 bases, with 10 bases remaining between them. The CDR3 consists of 14 residues. Germline loops: CDR1 SGDLS, CDR2 YYNGEE. The CDR3 sequence is CASSVEPTGTEAFF. DNA for the CDR3: TGTGCCAGCAGCGTAGAACCTACCGGCACTGAAGCTTTCTTT.

In its sample, this clone was seen once. The chain couples TRBV7-2 to TRBJ1-3; perhaps TRBD1 as D (5 bases). Germline assignment: CDR1 SGHTA and CDR2 FQGNSA. The CDR3 loop spans 17 amino acids. Trimming took off 5 bases at V and 1 base at J, with 18 bases between the two ends. The DNA of the CDR3 is TGTGCCAGCAGCAATGGGGCGGCCAGGGAATCTGGAAACACCATATATTTT. This encodes CASSNGAARESGNTIYF.

The chain carries TRBV23-1 and TRBJ2-2; D not certain. TRBV23-1 is given ORF status, its function remaining uncertain. V lost 4 bases, J lost 6 bases, and 12 bases lay in between. This CDR3 has 14 residues. CDR3 sequence: CASSRGGMAGELFF. The DNA for the CDR3 is TGCGCCAGCAGTCGTGGTGGCATGGCCGGGGAGCTGTTTTTT.

The chain is built from TRBV11-2 and TRBJ1-6, with unresolved D. Trimming stripped 5 bases from V and 7 bases from J, with 9 bases between. In germline, CDR1 is SGHAT, CDR2 FQNNGV. This CDR3 comprises 13 residues. The CDR3 DNA reads TGTGCCAGCAGCCGAAGTCTAAATTCACCCCTCCACTTT. It yields the protein CASSRSLNSPLHF.

The rearrangement links TRBV5-4 to TRBJ2-3; D is perhaps TRBD2 (5 bases). The ends were cut back, 3 bases at V and 1 base at J, with 6 bases in the middle. The CDR3 is made up of 13 amino acids. Germline lookup yields CDR1 SGHNT and CDR2 YYREEE (reference sequence). This chain's CDR3 is CASSSGGTDTQYF. The DNA of the CDR3 is TGTGCCAGCAGCTCCGGGGGCACAGATACGCAGTATTTT. Full variable domain (remainder filled in from reference TRBV5-4 and TRBJ2-3): ETGVTQSPTHLIKTRGQQVTLRCSSQSGHNTVSWYQQALGQGPQFIFQYYREEENGRGNFPPRFSGLQFPNYSSELNVNALELDDSALYLCASSSGGTDTQYFGPGTRLTVL.

This clone has a handful of counts. The V gene is TRBV4-3, the J gene TRBJ1-4, with TRBD1 as a possible D gene (5 bases). Trimming removed 3 bases from V and 8 bases from J, with 16 bases in between. The CDR3 has 15 residues. Germline V gene lookup returns CDR1 LGHNA and CDR2 YSLEER. The CDR3, as DNA: TGCGCCAGCAGCCAGCTCAGGGACCTGGGGGAAAAACTGTTTTTT. This encodes CASSQLRDLGEKLFF.

The J gene is TRBJ2-3, the V gene TRBV4-1, with TRBD1 as a possible D gene (6 bases). CDR3 length: 13 amino acids. Germline lookup yields CDR1 MGHRA and CDR2 YSYEKL. V was trimmed by 8 bases and J by 4 bases, leaving 13 bases between them. This CDR3 is CASAYRVADTQYF. The CDR3 DNA follows: TGCGCCAGCGCCTACAGGGTTGCAGATACGCAGTATTTT.

This chain connects TRBV2 to TRBJ2-1; D assignment may be TRBD1 or TRBD2 (5 bases each). This CDR3 comprises 13 residues. Trimming took off 6 bases at V and 5 bases at J, with 11 bases between the two ends. Germline loops: CDR1 SNHLY, CDR2 FYNNEI. CDR3 sequence (DNA): TGTGCCAGCAGGGGGGACGGCAACAATGAGCAGTTCTTC. The encoded protein is CASRGDGNNEQFF.

This clone has just one count. The chain recombines TRBV2 with TRBJ2-7; D may be TRBD2 (5 bases). This CDR3 is 14 amino acids long. CDR1 SNHLY and CDR2 FYNNEI come from the germline V gene. The V end lost 6 bases, the J end lost 2 bases, and 14 bases lay between the germline ends. CDR3 nucleotide sequence: TGTGCCAGCAGGGCAACGACTATAGCCTACGAGCAGTACTTC. Translation: CASRATTIAYEQYF.

The chain has TRBV6-6 and TRBJ1-1; D is undetermined. There are 12 residues in the CDR3. The germline V gene has CDR1 MNHNY and CDR2 SVGAGI (reference sequence). Trimming cost V 4 bases and J 1 base, with 4 bases left between them. For the CDR3, the DNA is TGTGCCAGCAGTTCCCCGAACACTGAAGCTTTCTTT. Encoded protein: CASSSPNTEAFF.

The chain is built from TRBV6-1 and TRBJ1-6; no clear D gene. Trimming pared 3 bases from V and 7 bases from J, leaving 10 bases between. Germline values: CDR1 MNHNS, CDR2 SASEGT. The CDR3 is 14 amino acids. CDR3 in amino acids: CASSDMRENSPLHF. In DNA form, the CDR3 reads TGTGCCAGCAGTGACATGCGGGAGAATTCACCCCTCCACTTT.

This chain links TRBV18 with TRBJ1-4, with D possibly matching TRBD1 (5 bases). The V gene's germline CDR1 is KGHSH and CDR2 LQKENI. V was pared by 3 bases and J by 0 bases, with 8 bases between. CDR3 length: 15 amino acids. The CDR3 loop is CASSPEGPTNEKLFF. The CDR3 DNA sequence: TGTGCCAGCTCACCCGAGGGGCCAACTAATGAAAAACTGTTTTTT.

The rearrangement links TRBV4-3 to TRBJ2-6, with D perhaps matching TRBD2 (6 bases). Trimming shortened V by 0 bases and J by 4 bases, and 13 bases separated the two germline ends. CDR1 is LGHNA and CDR2 is YSLEER in the germline V gene. This CDR3 is 17 amino acids long. DNA of the CDR3: TGCGCCAGCAGCCAAGACTCTGGCGGGGACGGGGCCAACGTCCTGACTTTC. Amino acid sequence: CASSQDSGGDGANVLTF.

J is TRBJ2-2 and V is TRBV19; 9 nucleotides align to TRBD1. The V and J ends lost 7 bases and 3 bases, in that order; junction bases with no gene match: 9. CDR3 size: 16 residues. The V gene's germline CDR1 is LNHDA and CDR2 SQIVND (reference sequence). The CDR3 DNA is TGTGCCAGTATCCCCCGAGACAGGGGGTACACCGGGGAGCTGTTTTTT. Protein sequence: CASIPRDRGYTGELFF.

This clone occurred a few times. This chain connects TRBV5-1 to TRBJ1-1; 11 nucleotides agree with TRBD1. Germline trimming cut 1 base from V and 2 bases from J; bases unmatched to any gene: 4. Germline V lookup: CDR1 SGHRS, CDR2 YFSETQ. This CDR3 comprises 16 residues. As DNA, the CDR3 is TGCGCCAGCAGCTTGTGGGGACAGGGGGTTAACACTGAAGCTTTCTTT. Amino acids: CASSLWGQGVNTEAFF. Together with reference TRBV5-1 and TRBJ1-1, the CDR3 gives the full variable domain: KAGVTQTPRYLIKTRGQQVTLSCSPISGHRSVSWYQQTPGQGLQFLFEYFSETQRNKGNFPGRFSGRQFSNSRSEMNVSTLELGDSALYLCASSLWGQGVNTEAFFGQGTRLTVV.

This chain links TRBV19 with TRBJ1-1; D gene ambiguous. Germline V lookup: CDR1 LNHDA, CDR2 SQIVND (reference sequence). CDR3 length: 13 residues. V was trimmed by 7 bases and J by 5 bases, leaving 14 bases between them. CDR3 amino acids: CASIGKGSTEAFF. CDR3 sequence (DNA): TGTGCCAGTATAGGGAAAGGAAGTACTGAAGCTTTCTTT.

The chain employs TRBV2 and TRBJ2-7; D could derive from TRBD1 or TRBD2 (6 bases each). This CDR3 is 16 amino acids long. V was shortened by 6 bases and J by 2 bases, with 20 bases between the two germline ends. Per germline, CDR1 SNHLY and CDR2 FYNNEI. CDR3 protein: CASSRRGLATPYEQYF. The CDR3 coding sequence is TGTGCCAGCAGCCGCCGGGGGCTAGCTACACCCTACGAGCAGTACTTC.

A few counts support this clone. The CDR3, as DNA: TGTGCCAGCAGCTCCACAGGGGGCGTGGGAAACATTCAGTACTTC. Residues: CASSSTGGVGNIQYF. V and J are TRBV7-2 and TRBJ2-4, with TRBD1 matching over 9 bases. From germline, CDR1 is SGHTA and CDR2 FQGNSA. V gave up 4 bases and J gave up 6 bases; unmatched junction bases: 7. This CDR3 contains 15 residues.

Only a few counts were recorded for this clone. This chain links TRBV7-8 with TRBJ1-6, with D possibly being TRBD1 (6 bases). This CDR3 spans 18 amino acids. Germline assignment: CDR1 SGHVS and CDR2 FQNEAQ. The V gene lost 5 bases and the J gene lost 1 base, with 18 bases spanning the gap. CDR3 region: CASSRPEGGGSYNSPLHF. As DNA, the CDR3 is TGTGCCAGCAGCCGACCCGAAGGGGGGGGGTCCTATAATTCACCCCTCCACTTT.

Concerning this clone itself: At one end, the junction sequence differs from germline, possibly due to a read error. The J gene is TRBJ2-2, the V gene TRBV7-7, with D unclear. Germline V gene lookup returns CDR1 SSHAT and CDR2 FNYEAQ (reference sequence). The CDR3 sequence is 14 residues long. CDR3 coding DNA: TGTGCTAGCAGCTTCTCCCCGGACACCGGGGAGCTGTTTTTT. As protein: CASSFSPDTGELFF.